The following is a T cell receptor (beta chain) sequence with its context. What antigen it recognizes has not been identified. The entry originates in a study of CXCR3-negative and CXCR3-positive naive CD8 T cells (dated by TCRdb to the late 2010s). In terms of the full investigation: About 135 million TRB reads were obtained in total, roughly 1.5 +/- 0.3 million reads per library. Diversity and physicochemical repertoire analyses were performed on approximately 10 donors pooled from two independent experiments. TRBV-TRBJ cluster analysis included naive subsets from several donors and memory cells from 3 donors. General findings and caveats noted by the study authors: Because CXCR3 expression was partially decreased after cryopreservation, freshly isolated PBMCs were used for most assays. Compared with CXCR3-negative naive cells, CXCR3-positive naive cells had TRB CDR3s with higher hydrophobicity (lower Kidera factor 4), lower energy, and higher strength and volume indices. Because surface CD5, which is linked to self-reactivity in mice, was comparable between the naive subsets, TCR interaction strength was also inferred from TRB CDR3 physicochemical properties. Similar TRBV-TRBJ usage was shown by naive CXCR3-negative and CXCR3-positive cells from the same donor, whereas distinct patterns were shown by memory cells. Comparably high repertoire diversity was found in both naive subsets, whereas much lower repertoire diversity was found in memory CD8+ T cells.

Sequenced using a NextSeq 550. The Human TCR Profiling Kit (MiLaboratory) was used to prepare UMI-labeled 5' RACE TRB cDNA libraries. The full amount of extracted RNA was used for cDNA synthesis, and the full amount of resulting cDNA was used for PCR amplification. Libraries were prepared in parallel with an identical number of PCR cycles. Per the source publication's procedure: About 54,000 +/- 9,700 unique UMI-labeled TRB cDNA molecules per library were extracted with MIGEC and MiXCR, with at least two reads per UMI required. On average, each library contained roughly 40,000 +/- 10,000 functional in-frame TRB CDR3 nucleotide clonotypes without stop codons. After each sample was downsampled to 5000 UMI-labeled TRB molecules, VDJtools was used to calculate diversity metrics such as normalized Shannon-Wiener and Chao1. VDJtools computed clonotype-size-weighted physicochemical properties of the central five CDR3 residues: interaction energy, strength, volume and Kidera factor 4. TCRdb reprocessed the raw reads; every CDR3 protein sequence is a single record, and DNA is not supplied. TCRdb, not the authors, supplied the V and J calls. The sample's records list around 56,000 distinct CDR3 sequences. Approximately 0.43% of the sample is held by the ten biggest clonotypes.

The germline V gene supplies CDR1 SNHLY and CDR2 FYNNEI. The CDR3 holds 15 amino acids from the cysteine to the phenylalanine. No DNA is given. Each CD8+ T cell subset was flow-sorted in triplicate, and around 320,000 cells per subset were placed directly into RLT lysis buffer. Naive CD8+ T cells were defined stringently as CD45RO-CCR7+CD27+CD95- to exclude memory contaminants. Standard density gradient centrifugation was used to isolate peripheral blood mononuclear cells from buffy coats. A FACSAria III was used to flow-sort naive CD8+ T cells into CXCR3-negative and CXCR3-positive populations. Total RNA was extracted from sorted cells using an RNeasy Mini Kit.

This clonotype was obtained from a human donor in good health. Some clones in this sample may be carry-over from other donors' samples. The sequence is built from TRBV2 and TRBJ2-4; TCRdb selects TRBD2, and the lack of DNA leaves this call unchecked. Sequencing was done on a sample of naive CXCR3- CD8+ T cells from blood. This sample's cell subset or site label indicates: CD45RO-CCR7+CD27+CD95- naive CD8+ T cells lacking CXCR3 (TNR3-). The CDR3 reads as follows: CASTRTGLSKNIQYF.